A single sample is the source of the 25 T cell receptor beta chains below, sequenced in a study of blood T cell repertoires in COVID-19. Assay used: immunoSEQ multiplex PCR; TCRdb lists only in-frame clones, some missing. Of 350,000 to 450,000 clones in the sample, 85% were seen once. Sequencing was performed on peripheral blood. These receptors were taken from a young woman with acute or convalescent COVID-19.

This chain links TRBV14 with TRBJ1-2; no definite D call. Trimming removed 1 base from V and 8 bases from J, with 5 bases in between. The CDR3 sequence is 11 residues long. In germline, CDR1 is SGHDN, CDR2 FVKESK. The CDR3 DNA is TGTGCCAGCAGCCAAGGAGGGGGCTACACCTTC. It encodes CASSQGGGYTF.

V and J are TRBV11-1 and TRBJ2-3; 8 bases map to TRBD1. V shed 3 bases, J shed 4 bases, and the junction held 6 bases outside the gene matches. The germline V gene has CDR1 SGHAT and CDR2 FQDESV (reference sequence). The CDR3 sequence is 15 residues long. The CDR3 region is CASSFGRGRSDTQYF. The CDR3 nucleotides read TGTGCCAGCAGCTTCGGCAGGGGGCGTTCAGATACGCAGTATTTT.

This clone was seen a few times. The gene calls are TRBV28 and TRBJ1-5; a weak D match, TRBD1 (6 bases). CDR3 size: 17 residues. V lost 6 bases and J 4 bases, leaving 22 bases between the germline ends. Germline CDR1 is MDHEN and CDR2 is SYDVKM. The CDR3 DNA is TGTGCCAGCAGCCATTCATCCGGGACACGGAGGAATCAGCCCCAGCATTTT. This gives the protein CASSHSSGTRRNQPQHF.

The sample holds one count of this clone. The DNA for the CDR3 is TGTGCCAGCAAAACCAGCAGGGAGCAGTTCTTC. Its translation is CASKTSREQFF. V is TRBV28 and J is TRBJ2-1; unclear D gene. V was trimmed by 7 bases and J by 10 bases, leaving 11 bases between them. Germline CDR1 reads MDHEN; CDR2 reads SYDVKM. This CDR3 is built from 11 residues.

The chain links TRBV7-3 to TRBJ2-1; the match to TRBD2 covers 13 bases. V lost 3 bases, J lost 0 bases, and 5 bases stayed unmatched. The CDR3 has 18 amino acids. Germline lookup yields CDR1 SGHTA and CDR2 FQGTGA. In DNA form, the CDR3 reads TGTGCCAGCAGCTTGACTAGCGGGGGGCCCAGCTCCTACAATGAGCAGTTCTTC. It specifies CASSLTSGGPSSYNEQFF.

This clone showed up just a few times. This rearrangement joins TRBV27 to TRBJ2-1; D may be TRBD2 (5 bases). Germline V CDR1 and CDR2: MNHEY, SMNVEV (reference sequence). This CDR3 spans 13 amino acids. Trimming removed 3 bases at V and 7 bases at J, with 10 bases between. The CDR3 reads CASSFSTGNEQFF. The DNA of the CDR3 is TGTGCCAGCAGTTTTTCTACGGGAAATGAGCAGTTCTTC.

The chain uses TRBV14 and TRBJ1-4, with D uncertain. Germline CDR1 SGHDN, CDR2 FVKESK. Trimming removed 1 base from V and 7 bases from J, with 13 bases in between. The CDR3 is 15 residues long. The CDR3 DNA reads as TGTGCCAGCAGCCAAGGGTCCGGGGTGACTGAAAAACTGTTTTTT. The encoded protein is CASSQGSGVTEKLFF.

This chain connects TRBV7-9 to TRBJ1-2; tentative D call: TRBD1 (5 bases). CDR1 and CDR2 from the germline V gene are SEHNR and FQNEAQ (reference sequence). The V gene lost 1 base and the J gene lost 6 bases, with 9 bases spanning the gap. The CDR3 has 13 residues. The chain's CDR3 is CASSLVRGNGYTF. Here the CDR3 DNA reads TGTGCCAGCAGCTTAGTACGGGGGAATGGCTACACCTTC.

The chain recombines TRBV2 with TRBJ2-2; weak D call: TRBD1 (6 bases). V lost 7 bases, J lost 7 bases, and 22 bases lay in between. CDR1 is SNHLY, CDR2 FYNNEI, per germline. CDR3 length equals 16 residues. CDR3 protein: CASTTLSSSGVGELFF. The CDR3 region has the DNA TGTGCCAGCACCACCCTCAGCAGCTCAGGGGTCGGGGAGCTGTTTTTT.

This clone occurred once. V gene TRBV4-1 combines with J gene TRBJ1-1; no clear D gene. CDR3 length equals 15 residues. Trimming took off 7 bases at V and 9 bases at J, with 24 bases between the two ends. The germline CDR1 and CDR2 sequences are MGHRA and YSYEKL. In nucleotides, the CDR3 is TGCGCCAGCACCCTCGTCCCCTCAGACACTGGAAAAGCTTTCTTT. Translation gives CASTLVPSDTGKAFF.

The gene calls are TRBV3-1 (or the pseudogene TRBV3-2) and TRBJ2-1; 15 bases align to TRBD2. Germline loops: CDR1 LGHDT, CDR2 YNNKEL (reference sequence). This CDR3 contains 16 residues. Trimming removed 4 bases from V and 7 bases from J; junction bases left unmatched: 5. CDR3 residues: CASSPWTSGGGNEQFF. The CDR3 DNA reads as TGTGCCAGCAGCCCCTGGACTAGCGGGGGGGGAAATGAGCAGTTCTTC.

The rearrangement uses TRBV28 and TRBJ1-3; D may be TRBD1 (5 bases). V gave up 6 bases and J gave up 2 bases, with 8 bases separating them. Germline-derived CDR1 and CDR2 are MDHEN and SYDVKM. This CDR3 contains 13 residues. The CDR3 protein is CASSREAGNTIYF. CDR3 in DNA: TGTGCCAGCAGCAGGGAGGCTGGAAACACCATATATTTT.

The J gene is TRBJ1-2, the V gene TRBV29-1, with no clear D. Trimming pared 7 bases from V and 2 bases from J, leaving 11 bases between. The CDR3 is made up of 12 amino acids. Germline CDR1 SQVTM, CDR2 ANQGSEA. The CDR3 region is CSAITPNYGYTF. CDR3 nucleotide sequence: TGCAGCGCTATAACACCAAACTATGGCTACACCTTC.

This rearrangement joins TRBV30 to TRBJ2-3; 9 positions match TRBD1. CDR1 is GTSNPN and CDR2 is SVGIG in the germline V gene (reference sequence). The CDR3 is 14 residues long. With V trimmed by 4 bases and J by 4 bases, 6 bases remained unmatched. Here the CDR3 reads CAWKGTGTADTQYF. CDR3 in DNA: TGTGCCTGGAAGGGGACAGGGACCGCAGATACGCAGTATTTT.

The chain uses TRBV30 and TRBJ1-5, with a possible D match to TRBD1 (6 bases). Trimming took 2 bases from V and 5 from J, leaving 10 bases between them. Germline lookup yields CDR1 GTSNPN and CDR2 SVGIG (reference sequence). CDR3 length: 13 residues. The CDR3 bases are TGTGCCTGGAGTACAAACAGGGATCAGCCCCAGCATTTT. Residues: CAWSTNRDQPQHF.

The chain links TRBV7-8 to TRBJ1-5; D unresolved. In germline, CDR1 is SGHVS, CDR2 FQNEAQ. Trimming removed 3 bases from V and 3 bases from J, with 12 bases in between. CDR3 length: 15 amino acids. The CDR3 DNA sequence: TGTGCCAGCAGCTTCTTAGAGAGTTACAATCAGCCCCAGCATTTT. It specifies CASSFLESYNQPQHF.

The V gene is TRBV28, the J gene TRBJ2-1, with a possible D match to TRBD2 (6 bases). The ends were cut back, 3 bases at V and 0 bases at J, with 15 bases in the middle. There are 17 residues in the CDR3. Germline assignment: CDR1 MDHEN and CDR2 SYDVKM. CDR3 nucleotides: TGTGCCAGCAGTTTGTTGGTCGGGGGATCCTCCTACAATGAGCAGTTCTTC. It specifies CASSLLVGGSSYNEQFF.

This clone was seen just once. The chain uses TRBV10-3 and TRBJ2-1; 10 bases fit TRBD2. The CDR3 extends over 13 amino acids. V shed 8 bases, J shed 8 bases, and the junction held 6 bases outside the gene matches. Germline V gene sequence: CDR1 ENHRY, CDR2 SYGVKD. The CDR3 DNA reads TGTGCCATCGAGGGACTAGCGCGCGATGAGCAGTTCTTC. Translation gives CAIEGLARDEQFF.

This chain links TRBV19 with TRBJ1-5; D may be TRBD1 (5 bases). The germline gives CDR1 LNHDA, CDR2 SQIVND (reference sequence). The V end lost 3 bases, the J end lost 4 bases, and 10 bases lay between the germline ends. The CDR3 length is 14 residues. CDR3 protein: CASSMETDNQPQHF. CDR3 DNA sequence: TGTGCCAGTAGTATGGAGACAGATAATCAGCCCCAGCATTTT.

The chain employs TRBV5-4 and TRBJ2-3, with TRBD1 identical over 7 bases. V lost 5 bases and J lost 4; bases outside the gene matches: 7. The V gene's germline CDR1 is SGHNT and CDR2 YYREEE (reference sequence). There are 14 residues in the CDR3. The CDR3 region has the DNA TGTGCCAGCAGGTCCGGGACAGAGGCAGATACGCAGTATTTT. Translation gives CASRSGTEADTQYF.

This sequence joins TRBV19 and TRBJ2-7, with 9 nucleotides matching TRBD2. Germline V gene sequence: CDR1 LNHDA, CDR2 SQIVND (reference sequence). There are 15 residues in the CDR3. The ends lost 3 bases at V and 2 bases at J; junction bases unmatched: 5. The DNA of the CDR3 is TGTGCCAGTAGTATCCCCGGCGGGAGGGCCTACGAGCAGTACTTC. It encodes CASSIPGGRAYEQYF.

This chain uses TRBV6-2 or TRBV6-3 with TRBJ2-7; 9 bases match TRBD2. The V segment lost 6 bases and the J segment 2 bases; nucleotides outside the gene matches: 11. This CDR3 spans 16 amino acids. Germline values: CDR1 MNHEY, CDR2 SVGEGT. The CDR3 nucleotides are TGTGCCAGCAGCCCTACTACTAGCGGGCTTACCTACGAGCAGTACTTC. This encodes CASSPTTSGLTYEQYF.

V is TRBV5-6 and J is TRBJ2-2; D might be TRBD1 (5 bases). Trimming removed 0 bases from V and 1 base from J, with 10 bases in between. The V gene's germline CDR1 is SGHDT and CDR2 YYEEEE. This CDR3 has 16 residues. The CDR3 DNA follows: TGTGCCAGCAGCTTGGGCAGGGCCGGGAACACCGGGGAGCTGTTTTTT. Amino acid sequence: CASSLGRAGNTGELFF.

This sequence joins TRBV29-1 and TRBJ2-1; a weak D match, TRBD2 (5 bases). Trimming stripped 6 bases from V and 0 bases from J, with 18 bases between. Germline CDR1 reads SQVTM; CDR2 reads ANQGSEA. The CDR3 contains 16 residues. The CDR3 spells CSVPDLTWGSYNEQFF. The CDR3 nucleotides read TGCAGCGTCCCGGACTTAACCTGGGGCTCCTACAATGAGCAGTTCTTC.

The chain recombines TRBV11-3 with TRBJ2-1; the D gene is possibly TRBD2 (5 bases). Germline values: CDR1 SGHNT, CDR2 YENEEA. V lost 2 bases to trimming and J lost 4 bases, with 15 bases between them. The CDR3 is made up of 16 amino acids. CDR3 DNA sequence: TGTGCCAGCAGCTTATTTGGTGCGGGTTCTTACAATGAGCAGTTCTTC. This codes for CASSLFGAGSYNEQFF.